This TCR beta chain was identified in a study of blood T cell repertoires in COVID-19. Study details: The samples span acute and convalescent COVID-19 from the United States, Italy and Spain. PBMCs, B-cell-depleted T cells, or T cells provided the cDNA or gDNA that made up the material.

From germline, CDR1 is SGHDT and CDR2 YYEEEE. The CDR3 has 14 amino acids. Trimming removed 4 bases from V and 6 bases from J, with 14 bases in between. Generated by immunoSEQ multiplex PCR, the TCRdb table keeps only in-frame clones and is missing some. The data contain around 250,000 clones, approximately 83% of them singletons. Sequencing input: peripheral blood. This receptor was identified in a man aged 25-40 years who had recovered from COVID-19. The rearrangement joins TRBV5-6 to TRBJ2-1; TRBD2 might be the D (6 bases). The CDR3 region is CASSPRGQGNEQFF. The CDR3 coding sequence is TGTGCCAGCAGCCCGCGGGGTCAGGGCAATGAGCAGTTCTTC.